The T cell receptor (beta chain) under discussion was sequenced for a study of shared clonotypes between healthy human individuals. Study details: Three plates each covered CD4 naive and memory; CD8 naive two, CD8 memory one.

Clones were sequenced by immunoSEQ multiplex PCR, and TCRdb holds only the in-frame ones, with some missing. Seen here are around 750,000 clones, less than 85% observed once, and the top ten hold 1.5% to 2%. This clone appeared a few times. The CDR3 consists of 15 residues. V shed 7 bases and J 8 bases; nucleotides not matched to a gene: 12. Per the germline V gene, CDR1 is MDHEN and CDR2 is SYDVKM. Sequencing was done on a sample of memory CD4+ T cells sorted from blood. Subset reported: CD45RA-negative fraction. This receptor was obtained from a woman aged 25 to 39 in good health. This chain connects TRBV28 to TRBJ2-1, with 9 bases fitting TRBD1. CDR3 loop: CASTPPGQGSHEQFF. The CDR3, as DNA: TGTGCCAGCACCCCTCCGGGACAGGGCTCACATGAGCAGTTCTTC.